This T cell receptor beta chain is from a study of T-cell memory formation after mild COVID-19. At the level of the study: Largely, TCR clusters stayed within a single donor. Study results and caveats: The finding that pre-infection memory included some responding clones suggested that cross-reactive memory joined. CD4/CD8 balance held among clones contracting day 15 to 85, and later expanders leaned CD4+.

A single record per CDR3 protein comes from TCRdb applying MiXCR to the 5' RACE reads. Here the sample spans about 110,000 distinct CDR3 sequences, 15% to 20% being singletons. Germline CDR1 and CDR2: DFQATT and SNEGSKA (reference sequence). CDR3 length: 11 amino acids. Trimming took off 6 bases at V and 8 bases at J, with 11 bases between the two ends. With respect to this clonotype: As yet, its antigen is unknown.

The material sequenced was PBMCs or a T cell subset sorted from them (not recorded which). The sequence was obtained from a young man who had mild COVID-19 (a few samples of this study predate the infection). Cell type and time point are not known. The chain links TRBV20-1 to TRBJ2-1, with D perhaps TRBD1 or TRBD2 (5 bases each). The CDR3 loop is CSASRGDEQFF. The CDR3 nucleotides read TGCAGTGCGTCTAGGGGAGATGAGCAGTTCTTC.